This TCR beta chain derives from a study of graft-versus-host responses after intestinal transplantation. Across the whole study: All recipients were given anti-thymocyte globulin induction, and tacrolimus and steroids were then administered for roughly three years. Points from the study as a whole: After transplant, early declines in HvG clones were associated with peak levels of circulating GvH clones.

Regarding this clone: Its antigen is still unknown.

Germline V CDR1 and CDR2: LGHNT, FRNRAP. This CDR3 contains 14 residues. Trimming took 1 base from V and 0 from J, leaving 1 base between them. Lymphocytes (intraepithelial and lamina propria) were released by processing the graft tissue. Some clones are missing from TCRdb's copy, which holds only in-frame ones; the method was immunoSEQ multiplex PCR. This sample has around 17,000 clones, with roughly 80% found just once. Material: ileum tissue, obtained around 470 days after intestinal transplant. The receptor was isolated from a human patient who received an intestinal transplant, so some T cells may come from the graft donor. The V call is TRBV12-5, the J call TRBJ1-6; unclear D gene. CDR3 DNA sequence: TGTGCTAGTGGTTTGGGCTCCTATAATTCACCCCTCCACTTT. Translating gives CASGLGSYNSPLHF. Together with reference TRBV12-5 and TRBJ1-6, the CDR3 gives the full variable domain: DARVTQTPRHKVTEMGQEVTMRCQPILGHNTVFWYRQTMMQGLELLAYFRNRAPLDDSGMPKDRFSAEMPDATLATLKIQPSEPRDSAVYFCASGLGSYNSPLHFGNGTRLTVT.